The next 12 T cell receptor beta chains were all read from a single sample in a study of blood T cell repertoires in COVID-19. The repertoire was sequenced with immunoSEQ multiplex PCR; TCRdb's copy has only in-frame clones and lacks some. Among hundreds of thousands of clones listed, about 92% were seen once. Sequencing was carried out using PBMCs or T cells enriched from blood (not recorded which). All receptors derive from a man aged 55 to 69 who had recovered from COVID-19.

This clone was found once. CDR3 DNA: TGTGCCAGCAGCTCTGGACAGGGGAACACCGGGGAGCTGTTTTTT. Protein: CASSSGQGNTGELFF. The chain couples TRBV7-9 to TRBJ2-2; 8 positions match TRBD1. V shed 4 bases and J 1 base; nucleotides not matched to a gene: 2. Per germline, CDR1 SEHNR and CDR2 FQNEAQ (reference sequence). The CDR3 length is 15 residues.

V is TRBV30 and J is TRBJ1-5; D is uncertain. V lost 3 bases, J lost 0 bases, and 12 bases lay in between. The germline V gene encodes CDR1 GTSNPN and CDR2 SVGIG (reference sequence). The CDR3 loop spans 15 amino acids. This CDR3 is CAWRETGASNQPQHF. In nucleotides, the CDR3 is TGTGCCTGGAGGGAAACGGGAGCTAGCAATCAGCCCCAGCATTTT. Full variable domain (outside the CDR3, taken from reference TRBV30 and TRBJ1-5): SQTIHQWPATLVQPVGSPLSLECTVEGTSNPNLYWYRQAAGRGLQLLFYSVGIGQISSEVPQNLSASRPQDRQFILSSKKLLLSDSGFYLCAWRETGASNQPQHFGDGTRLSIL.

This sequence joins TRBV5-1 and TRBJ1-2, with 8 bases matching TRBD1. The CDR3 contains 16 residues. Germline loops: CDR1 SGHRS, CDR2 YFSETQ. Trimming removed 2 bases from V and 5 bases from J; junction bases left unmatched: 11. The DNA of the CDR3 is TGCGCCAGCAGCTTCAAGGACAGGGATCTCCGTTATGGCTACACCTTC. Amino acids: CASSFKDRDLRYGYTF.

The chain carries TRBV2 and TRBJ2-1; tentatively, D is TRBD1 (6 bases). Trimming took off 6 bases at V and 8 bases at J, with 14 bases between the two ends. Germline assignment: CDR1 SNHLY and CDR2 FYNNEI. This CDR3 has 13 residues. This CDR3 is CASRQGTSDEQFF. CDR3 nucleotide sequence: TGTGCCAGCAGGCAGGGGACCTCGGATGAGCAGTTCTTC.

In the case of this clone: At one boundary the junction diverges from the germline segment, which might be a read error. The chain combines TRBV7-7 with TRBJ1-5; tentatively, D is TRBD1 (5 bases). The length of the CDR3 is 18 residues. Germline-derived CDR1 and CDR2 are SSHAT and FNYEAQ (reference sequence). CDR3 in amino acids: CASRRHQGWHRGNQPQHF. CDR3 coding DNA: TGTGCTAGCAGACGTCACCAGGGTTGGCATAGAGGCAATCAGCCCCAGCATTTT.

The chain uses TRBV10-2 and TRBJ1-1; D is perhaps TRBD1 (5 bases). CDR3 size: 12 residues. The V end was cut by 5 bases, the J end by 7 bases, with 11 bases between. Per the germline V gene, CDR1 is WSHSY and CDR2 is SAAADI. CDR3 loop: CASSWGRIEAFF. Here the CDR3 DNA reads TGCGCCAGCAGTTGGGGCAGGATTGAAGCTTTCTTT.

The CDR3 is CASTRDRGRGSPLHF. The CDR3, as DNA: TGTGCCAGCACCCGGGACAGGGGGCGCGGTTCACCCCTCCACTTT. V usage is TRBV2 and J usage is TRBJ1-6, with 12 bases aligning to TRBD1. V lost 7 bases to trimming and J lost 9 bases; unmatched junction nucleotides: 7. The CDR3 is 15 residues long. Germline V gene sequence: CDR1 SNHLY, CDR2 FYNNEI.

This sequence joins TRBV4-3 and TRBJ2-3; TRBD1 might be the D (5 bases). The germline V gene has CDR1 LGHNA and CDR2 YSLEER. The CDR3 has 15 residues. V lost 1 base, J lost 2 bases, and 10 bases lay in between. CDR3 sequence (DNA): TGCGCCAGCAGCCAAGTCTGGGGCCCCACAGATACGCAGTATTTT. This translates into CASSQVWGPTDTQYF.

The CDR3 coding sequence is TGTGCCAGCTCACCACCTTCTGGGGGCCTCGGGAAAGAGCAGTACTTC. Encoded protein: CASSPPSGGLGKEQYF. The chain employs TRBV18 and TRBJ2-7; weak D call: TRBD1 (6 bases). This CDR3 region has 16 residues. CDR1 KGHSH and CDR2 LQKENI come from the germline V gene. V shed 0 bases and J shed 7 bases, with 19 bases lying between them.

The J gene is TRBJ1-2, the V gene TRBV30, with D unclear. The CDR3 contains 12 residues. V lost 5 bases and J 0 bases, leaving 7 bases between the germline ends. CDR1 GTSNPN and CDR2 SVGIG come from the germline V gene (reference sequence). The CDR3 reads CAWGQTNYGYTF. The CDR3 nucleotides read TGTGCCTGGGGGCAGACTAACTATGGCTACACCTTC.

V usage is TRBV9 and J usage is TRBJ1-1; 10 bases agree with TRBD1. Per the germline V gene, CDR1 is SGDLS and CDR2 is YYNGEE. Germline trimming cut 0 bases from V and 5 bases from J; bases unmatched to any gene: 10. This CDR3 has 17 amino acids. CDR3 coding DNA: TGTGCCAGCAGCGTAGGTGGGACAGGGGTGCAGGGTACTGAAGCTTTCTTT. Its translation is CASSVGGTGVQGTEAFF.

The rearrangement uses TRBV7-2 and TRBJ2-1, with 10 positions matching TRBD1. The CDR3 contains 17 residues. Germline V gives CDR1 SGHTA, CDR2 FQGNSA. Trimming cost V 5 bases and J 2 bases; bases outside gene matches: 9. The CDR3 is CASSVRDRGVPYNEQFF. The DNA of the CDR3 is TGTGCCAGCAGCGTCCGGGACAGGGGTGTTCCCTACAATGAGCAGTTCTTC.